This entry lists 17 T cell receptor beta chains sequenced from one sample in a study of T-cell memory formation after mild COVID-19. From the 5' RACE reads, TCRdb called clonotypes with MiXCR, one entry per CDR3 protein. The table lists hundreds of thousands of distinct CDR3 sequences, less than 25% of them singletons, with roughly 8.3% in the top ten. Sequenced input: PBMCs or a T cell subset sorted from them (not recorded which). The receptors come from an adult woman who had mild COVID-19 (a few samples of this study predate the infection). Cell type and time point are not known.

The chain couples TRBV3-1 to TRBJ2-1; possibly TRBD1 or TRBD2 for D (5 bases each). The ends were cut back, 4 bases at V and 0 bases at J, with 10 bases in the middle. CDR3 length: 15 residues. CDR1 and CDR2 (germline): LGHDT, YNNKEL (reference sequence). The CDR3 DNA reads as TGTGCCAGCAGCCCCACGGGGACCTCCTACAATGAGCAGTTCTTC. Encoded protein: CASSPTGTSYNEQFF.

Of note for this clonotype: Just one base apart from a much larger clone, this may be a read error. The genes are TRBV9 and TRBJ2-2; D is perhaps TRBD1 (6 bases). Germline V lookup: CDR1 SGDLS, CDR2 YYNGEE. V was pared by 4 bases and J by 7 bases, with 11 bases between. The CDR3 is 13 residues long. The CDR3 sequence is CASSPRGFGELFF. The CDR3 bases are TGTGCCAGCAGCCCAAGGGGGTTCGGGGAGCTGTTTTTT.

The V call is TRBV7-9, the J call TRBJ2-7; 10 bases align to TRBD1. Germline CDR1 reads SEHNR; CDR2 reads FQNEAQ (reference sequence). Trimming at V came to 7 bases and at J to 5 bases, leaving 11 bases not matched to a gene. The CDR3 extends over 15 amino acids. The CDR3 region has the DNA TGTGCCAGCACCCATCAGGGACAGGGGCGGCACGAGCAGTACTTC. Translating gives CASTHQGQGRHEQYF.

This clonotype was detected a few times. The gene calls are TRBV27 and TRBJ2-7; 12 bases line up with TRBD2. Germline assignment: CDR1 MNHEY and CDR2 SMNVEV (reference sequence). V dropped 3 bases and J dropped 0; count of bases not matched to a gene: 12. This CDR3 has 19 residues. Here the CDR3 reads CASSLKAVLAGGYSYEQYF. DNA of the CDR3: TGTGCCAGCAGTTTGAAGGCGGTACTAGCGGGAGGTTACTCCTACGAGCAGTACTTC.

V usage is TRBV7-6 and J usage is TRBJ2-7, with TRBD2 identical over 15 bases. The CDR3 spans 15 residues. V trimming: 3 bases; J trimming: 4 bases; junction bases outside the gene matches: 1. Looked up from germline, CDR1 is SGHVS and CDR2 is FNYEAQ. This CDR3 reads CASSFGTSGRYEQYF. The CDR3 DNA follows: TGTGCCAGCAGCTTCGGGACTAGCGGGAGGTACGAGCAGTACTTC.

This clonotype was detected many times. This chain uses TRBV12-3 or TRBV12-4 with TRBJ1-1, with TRBD1 matching over 11 bases. The junction had 2 bases not matched to a gene; V was cut back by 5 bases and J by 3 bases. This CDR3 has 14 amino acids. CDR3 nucleotide sequence: TGTGCCAGCAGTGTGGGACAGGGGGACACTGAAGCTTTCTTT. It is translated as CASSVGQGDTEAFF.

This clonotype has only a few counts. The CDR3, as DNA: TGTGCCAGCAGCCGCGGAACCTTCGATACGCAGTATTTT. This codes for CASSRGTFDTQYF. The rearrangement links TRBV3-1 to TRBJ2-3, with D unresolved. Germline-derived CDR1 and CDR2 are LGHDT and YNNKEL (reference sequence). The V gene lost 4 bases and the J gene lost 6 bases, with 11 bases spanning the gap. CDR3 length equals 13 residues.

The chain employs TRBV3-1 and TRBJ2-7, with a tentative D call TRBD1 (6 bases). Trimming shortened V by 1 base and J by 0 bases, and 13 bases separated the two germline ends. In germline, CDR1 is LGHDT, CDR2 YNNKEL (reference sequence). The CDR3 is 16 residues long. This CDR3 reads CASSQVRQVGSYEQYF. CDR3 coding DNA: TGTGCCAGCAGCCAAGTGAGACAGGTGGGCTCCTACGAGCAGTACTTC.

This clonotype was seen a few times. CDR3 bases: TGTGCCAGCAGTTTTTGGGGGCCCCCGAACACCGGGGAGCTGTTTTTT. This translates into CASSFWGPPNTGELFF. The rearrangement joins TRBV7-9 to TRBJ2-2, with a possible D match to TRBD1 (6 bases). This CDR3 is built from 16 residues. Germline V gives CDR1 SEHNR, CDR2 FQNEAQ (reference sequence). Trimming cost V 6 bases and J 0 bases, with 14 bases left between them.

The J gene is TRBJ1-3, the V gene TRBV29-1; no clear D. V was cut by 4 bases and J by 2 bases, with 9 bases left in between. This CDR3 has 13 amino acids. CDR1 SQVTM and CDR2 ANQGSEA come from the germline V gene. The CDR3 reads CSVVLGAGNTIYF. CDR3 in DNA: TGCAGCGTTGTGTTGGGTGCTGGAAACACCATATATTTT.

This clonotype was found a few times. The chain combines TRBV4-2 with TRBJ1-2; tentative D call: TRBD1 (5 bases). The CDR3 length is 16 residues. The germline V and J ends were trimmed by 5 bases and 5 bases, with 21 bases remaining between them. CDR1 is LGHNA and CDR2 is YNFKEQ in the germline V gene. The CDR3 here is CASSSEQQATLYGYTF. CDR3 bases: TGTGCCAGCAGCTCGGAACAACAGGCGACCTTATATGGCTACACCTTC.

The CDR3 DNA reads as TGTGCCACCATCAGCACTGAAGCTTTCTTT. This translates into CATISTEAFF. The rearrangement links TRBV6-6 to TRBJ1-1; unclear D gene. The germline CDR1 and CDR2 sequences are MNHNY and SVGAGI (reference sequence). The CDR3 loop spans 10 amino acids. Trimming left V 10 bases short and J 4 bases short, with 7 bases between.

The rearrangement links TRBV6-6 to TRBJ2-2; 8 nucleotides line up with TRBD2. The CDR3 contains 16 residues. Unmatched junction bases numbered 11, after V lost 6 bases and J lost 5 bases. Germline lookup yields CDR1 MNHNY and CDR2 SVGAGI (reference sequence). Written as DNA, the CDR3 is TGTGCCAGCAGGCCACGACTAGCGTGGTCTACCGGGGAGCTGTTTTTT. Translated, it gives CASRPRLAWSTGELFF.

The V gene is TRBV20-1, the J gene TRBJ2-5; D is possibly TRBD2 (6 bases). Germline CDR1 reads DFQATT; CDR2 reads SNEGSKA (reference sequence). V was clipped by 6 bases and J by 2 bases, with 19 bases between them. The CDR3 totals 15 residues. The CDR3 DNA sequence: TGCAGTGCCGCCGGCCTAGCGCAAGATCAAGAGACCCAGTACTTC. This gives the protein CSAAGLAQDQETQYF.

This clonotype was picked up a small number of times. This chain joins TRBV24-1 and TRBJ2-5; a possible D gene is TRBD2 (5 bases). The CDR3 length is 15 residues. Between the trimmed V and J ends, which lost 9 bases and 5 bases, there was a span of 21 bases. The V gene's germline CDR1 is KGHDR and CDR2 SFDVKD. The CDR3: CATRGRAKGGETQYF. The CDR3 nucleotides are TGTGCCACCCGCGGGCGGGCCAAAGGCGGGGAGACCCAGTACTTC.

The chain recombines TRBV24-1 with TRBJ2-1, with a tentative D call TRBD2 (7 bases). The germline V gene has CDR1 KGHDR and CDR2 SFDVKD. This CDR3 spans 15 amino acids. V was clipped by 0 bases and J by 8 bases, with 13 bases between them. CDR3: CATSDLIGGADEQFF. Here the CDR3 DNA reads TGTGCCACCAGTGATTTGATTGGGGGGGCTGATGAGCAGTTCTTC.

This chain joins TRBV5-6 and TRBJ1-2, with 8 nucleotides matching TRBD1. CDR1 is SGHDT and CDR2 is YYEEEE in the germline V gene. Germline trimming cut 3 bases from V and 4 bases from J; bases unmatched to any gene: 5. The CDR3 covers 14 residues. CDR3 region: CASSSGQAIYGYTF. DNA of the CDR3: TGTGCCAGCAGCTCGGGACAGGCCATCTATGGCTACACCTTC. The complete variable domain, with remaining parts taken from reference TRBV5-6 and TRBJ1-2, reads DAGVTQSPTHLIKTRGQQVTLRCSPKSGHDTVSWYQQALGQGPQFIFQYYEEEERQRGNFPDRFSGHQFPNYSSELNVNALLLGDSALYLCASSSGQAIYGYTFGSGTRLTVV.